These T cell receptor beta chains were read from a single sample in a study of shared clonotypes between healthy human individuals. The assay was immunoSEQ multiplex PCR, and TCRdb's table has in-frame clones only and misses some. The data hold approximately 320,000 clones, with 80% to 90% observed a single time. The sequencing input was memory CD8+ T cells sorted from blood. These receptors originate from a man aged 18 to 30 in good health. Both conserved end residues are part of each CDR3. The order of the fields is clone size, D gene, J gene, V gene, CDR3 DNA, CDR3 protein. D genes are given only for firm matches. Expanded clones are given a class, and other clones once, few, many or no size at all.

-	-	TRBJ2-1	TRBV4-1	TGCGCCAGCAGCCAAAACAGGGTCTATGAGCAGTTCTTC	CASSQNRVYEQFF
-	-	TRBJ1-1	TRBV19	TGTGCCAGTGCTACAGGGATGAACACTGAAGCTTTCTTT	CASATGMNTEAFF
-	TRBD1	TRBJ1-1	TRBV2	TGTGCCAGCAGCCTAGTCCCCGGGACAGACCTAGCTGTAGCTTTCTTT	CASSLVPGTDLAVAFF
-	TRBD1	TRBJ2-3	TRBV6-1	TGTGCCAGCAGTGAATGGGACAGCACCGGAGATACGCAGTATTTT	CASSEWDSTGDTQYF
-	-	TRBJ2-7	TRBV30	TGTGCCTGGAGTGTAGTGAGCGACGGGCCCTACGAGCAGTACTTC	CAWSVVSDGPYEQYF
-	-	TRBJ2-7	TRBV6-6	TGTGCCACCAAGGACGTAAGCTCCTACGAGCAGTACTTC	CATKDVSSYEQYF
-	TRBD1	TRBJ2-5	TRBV5-4	TGTGCCAGCAGCTCTACCGGGACAGGGTTGAGAGAGACCCAGTACTTC	CASSSTGTGLRETQYF
-	-	TRBJ2-1	TRBV10-3	TGTGCCATTAGACTTCTTTCTACCTACAATGAGCAGTTCTTC	CAIRLLSTYNEQFF
-	TRBD1	TRBJ2-7	TRBV5-4	TGTGCCAGCAGCTGGGACAGAGGTTCCTACGAGCAGTACTTC	CASSWDRGSYEQYF
-	TRBD2	TRBJ2-3	TRBV5-5	TGTGCCAGCAGCCGCGGGGGGAGCACAGATACGCAGTATTTT	CASSRGGSTDTQYF
few	-	TRBJ2-7	TRBV2	TGTGCCAGCAGTGGGGATCCTTCCTACGAGCAGTACTTC	CASSGDPSYEQYF
-	-	TRBJ1-6	TRBV5-1	TGCGCCAGCAGCTCCGGGACCGACCTACGGTCACCCCTCCACTTT	CASSSGTDLRSPLHF
few	-	TRBJ2-5	TRBV4-1	TGCGCCAGCAGCCAGTTCGGGATGGAGGAAGAGACCCAGTACTTC	CASSQFGMEEETQYF
-	TRBD2	TRBJ2-7	TRBV6-6	TGTGCCAGCAGTTTACTAGCGGGGGGGTCCCAGCAGTACTTC	CASSLLAGGSQQYF
-	-	TRBJ2-7	TRBV6-5	TGTGCCAGTGGGATCTCCTACGAACAGTACTTC	CASGISYEQYF
-	-	TRBJ2-2	TRBV27	TGTGCCAGCAGTTTAGGTCGGGTGATTAACACCGGGGAGCTGTTTTTT	CASSLGRVINTGELFF
-	-	TRBJ2-5	TRBV4-2	TGTGCCAGCAGCCAAGACGTCGGGGGAACAGAGACCCAGTACTTC	CASSQDVGGTETQYF
-	-	TRBJ2-1	TRBV5-1	TGCGCCAGCAGCTGGCCCCGGGACTTTGATACCAATGAGCAGTTCTTC	CASSWPRDFDTNEQFF
-	TRBD1	TRBJ2-7	TRBV4-1	TGCGCCAGCAGCCAAGAGGGGACAGGTTTCCACGAGCAGTACTTC	CASSQEGTGFHEQYF
-	-	TRBJ1-5	TRBV6-1	TGTGCCAGCAGGCACCTGGGGGACATAGTAGGGCCCCAGCATTTT	CASRHLGDIVGPQHF
once	TRBD2	TRBJ2-7	TRBV9	TGTGCCAGCAGCGTAGGGGGACTAAACTACGAGCAGTACTTC	CASSVGGLNYEQYF
-	-	TRBJ2-5	TRBV11-2	TGTGCCAGCAGCCCAGGACAGATCACGTACCAAGAGACCCAGTACTTC	CASSPGQITYQETQYF
-	-	TRBJ1-6	TRBV5-4	TGTGCCAGCACTCAGGGTAATTCACCCCTCCACTTT	CASTQGNSPLHF
-	-	TRBJ2-6	TRBV7-9	TGTGCCAGCAGCGCCTACACAGGGTTCGGGGCCAACGTCCTGACTTTC	CASSAYTGFGANVLTF
few	TRBD1	TRBJ2-7	TRBV4-1	TGCGCCAGCAGCCAGTTCGACAGGGAAAGTTACGAGCAGTACTTC	CASSQFDRESYEQYF
-	-	TRBJ2-7	TRBV5-6	TGTGCCAGCAGCTTGGCCAGGGATGCCTACGAGCAGTACTTC	CASSLARDAYEQYF
-	TRBD1	TRBJ1-2	TRBV29-1	TGCAGCGTTGGACTCGATTCGGACAGGGGATTCTATGGCTACACCTTC	CSVGLDSDRGFYGYTF
-	-	TRBJ2-7	TRBV6-5	TGTGCCAGCAGTTACCTCATTGGTAGCGGTTACGAGCAGTACTTC	CASSYLIGSGYEQYF
-	TRBD2	TRBJ2-5	TRBV25-1	TGTGCCAGCAGTGAGCTAGTCCCCGGGACTAGCGCACAAGAGACCCAGTACTTC	CASSELVPGTSAQETQYF
-	TRBD1	TRBJ2-7	TRBV5-1	TGCGCCAGCAGCGTAATGACAGGGCCCCCCTCCTACGAGCAGTACTTC	CASSVMTGPPSYEQYF
-	TRBD1	TRBJ2-1	TRBV11-3	TGTGCCAGCAGCCCGGACAGGGGTATGGCCAATGAGCAGTTCTTC	CASSPDRGMANEQFF
-	-	TRBJ2-5	TRBV7-2	TGTGCCAGCAGCTTAGCCTCCAGGGGCAGGGAGACCCAGTACTTC	CASSLASRGRETQYF
-	TRBD1	TRBJ2-1	TRBV6-1	TGTGCCAGCAGTGAGTCGGGACAGAGCTCCTACAATGAGCAGTTCTTC	CASSESGQSSYNEQFF
-	-	TRBJ1-2	TRBV6-5	TGTGCCAGCAGTTTCGACGGAGACTATGGCTACACCTTC	CASSFDGDYGYTF
-	TRBD1	TRBJ2-7	TRBV27	TGTGCCAGCAGTCCCCACAGGGGGAGCTCCTACGAGCAGTACTTC	CASSPHRGSSYEQYF
once	TRBD2	TRBJ2-1	TRBV15	TGTGCCACCAGCAGAGGGTCGACTAGCGGGCTATCCTACAATGAGCAGTTCTTC	CATSRGSTSGLSYNEQFF
once	-	TRBJ1-6	TRBV19	TGTGCCACCCAACAATCCTTCTCCTATAATTCACCCCTCCACTTT	CATQQSFSYNSPLHF
-	TRBD2	TRBJ2-7	TRBV6-5	TGTGCCAGCAGTTACTCCGGGACTAGCGCCTACGAGCAGTACTTC	CASSYSGTSAYEQYF
-	-	TRBJ2-1	TRBV4-3	TGCGCCAGCAGCCCGTTGGGTGGGGACTACAATGAGCAGTTCTTC	CASSPLGGDYNEQFF
few	-	TRBJ2-7	TRBV27	TGTGCCAGCAGTTTCGGCGGTGGGGGACTCTACGAGCAGTACTTC	CASSFGGGGLYEQYF
-	-	TRBJ2-7	TRBV7-2	TGTGCCAGCAGCCCCGGGGACGGACCCTACGAGCAGTACTTC	CASSPGDGPYEQYF
-	-	TRBJ2-3	TRBV2	TGTGCCAGCTGGGTGGGGTTAAGGGATACGCAGTATTTT	CASWVGLRDTQYF
-	-	TRBJ2-7	TRBV6-5	TGTGCCAGCAGTTACTCGATCAGTGGTAACGAGCAGTACTTC	CASSYSISGNEQYF
-	-	TRBJ1-1	TRBV13	TGTGCCAGCAGCTTAAAAGGGGGGAAGAATGAAGCTTTCTTT	CASSLKGGKNEAFF
-	-	TRBJ1-1	TRBV30	TGTGCCTGGAGAGATTACCGGACGCCTCTGAACACTGAAGCTTTCTTT	CAWRDYRTPLNTEAFF
-	-	TRBJ2-1	TRBV4-3	TGCGCCAGCAGCCCCAACTGGGTGGGGACCTCATACAATGAGCAGTTCTTC	CASSPNWVGTSYNEQFF
-	-	TRBJ2-1	TRBV5-6	TGTGCCAGCAACCGGGTGGTTAATGAGCAGTTCTTC	CASNRVVNEQFF
-	TRBD2	TRBJ2-5	TRBV25-1	TGTGCCAGCACCGGACCGGGACTAGCGGGGGGGCCCGGGGAGACCCAGTACTTC	CASTGPGLAGGPGETQYF
-	TRBD1	TRBJ2-3	TRBV4-1	TGCGCCAGCAGCCCTTTTCCGGGACAGGTCACAGATACGCAGTATTTT	CASSPFPGQVTDTQYF
-	-	TRBJ2-7	TRBV6-1	TGTGCCAGCAGTGGGACAGCCTCCTACGAGCAGTACTTC	CASSGTASYEQYF
-	-	TRBJ2-7	TRBV7-8	TGTGCCAGCAGCTATGGGACACTCACCTACGAGCAGTACTTC	CASSYGTLTYEQYF
-	TRBD1	TRBJ2-3	TRBV6-5	TGTGCCAGCAGTTTATCGACAGGGTTACCAAATACGCAGTATTTT	CASSLSTGLPNTQYF
-	TRBD2	TRBJ2-4	TRBV15	TGTGCCACCAGCAGCCCATGGACGGGGGGAAACATTCAGTACTTC	CATSSPWTGGNIQYF
-	-	TRBJ1-3	TRBV19	TGTGCCAGTAGTATTGACAGCGGCTCTGGAAACACCATATATTTT	CASSIDSGSGNTIYF
-	-	TRBJ1-1	TRBV7-6	TGTGCCAGCAGCATCGCAGGTGGGGGCACTGAAGCTTTCTTT	CASSIAGGGTEAFF
-	TRBD2	TRBJ2-3	TRBV27	TGTGCCAGCAACCTAGCGGGAGTCACAGATACGCAGTATTTT	CASNLAGVTDTQYF
-	TRBD1	TRBJ1-5	TRBV7-9	TGTGCCAGCAGCTTAGCAGGGACAGGGCGGGGAATAGGCAATCAGCCCCAGCATTTT	CASSLAGTGRGIGNQPQHF